Following are 8 T cell receptor beta chains from one sample sequenced in a study of T cells in narcolepsy. Repertoires were generated with immunoSEQ multiplex PCR, while TCRdb's copy carries only in-frame clones and drops some. The repertoire holds 25,000 to 35,000 clones, with about four fifths as singletons. Material for sequencing was memory (CD45RA-) CD4+ T cells from blood. Source of these receptors: a human donor in good health.

The rearrangement joins TRBV15 to TRBJ1-5, with D unresolved. V dropped 2 bases and J dropped 0 bases, with 14 bases sitting between them. CDR1 is LNHNV, CDR2 YYDKDF, per germline (reference sequence). The length of the CDR3 is 17 residues. For the CDR3, the DNA is TGTGCCACCAGCAGAATACCACAGCTACATAGCAATCAGCCCCAGCATTTT. Its translation is CATSRIPQLHSNQPQHF.

V usage is TRBV5-1 and J usage is TRBJ2-5; D perhaps matches TRBD2 (5 bases). Germline V gene lookup returns CDR1 SGHRS and CDR2 YFSETQ. Between the trimmed V and J ends, which lost 6 bases and 2 bases, there was a span of 11 bases. The CDR3 is made up of 13 amino acids. The CDR3 is CASKRGRQETQYF. CDR3 DNA: TGCGCCAGCAAGCGAGGGCGTCAAGAGACCCAGTACTTC. Variable domain in full (rest from reference TRBV5-1 and TRBJ2-5): KAGVTQTPRYLIKTRGQQVTLSCSPISGHRSVSWYQQTPGQGLQFLFEYFSETQRNKGNFPGRFSGRQFSNSRSEMNVSTLELGDSALYLCASKRGRQETQYFGPGTRLLVL.

The chain combines TRBV14 with TRBJ2-2; tentatively, D is TRBD2 (5 bases). Trimming took off 2 bases at V and 2 bases at J, with 21 bases between the two ends. Germline loops: CDR1 SGHDN, CDR2 FVKESK. The CDR3 runs to 19 residues. The CDR3 region has the DNA TGTGCCAGCAGCCAAAATCGGGGTTCGACTTCCCGAAACACCGGGGAGCTGTTTTTT. Protein: CASSQNRGSTSRNTGELFF.

The chain combines TRBV6-5 with TRBJ1-3; possibly TRBD1 for D (6 bases). The CDR3 is 15 amino acids. Trimming stripped 1 base from V and 4 bases from J, with 11 bases between. Germline V gene data show CDR1 as MNHEY and CDR2 as SVGAGI. The CDR3 is CASSYLRGSGNTIYF. CDR3 DNA: TGTGCCAGCAGTTACTTGAGGGGGTCCGGAAACACCATATATTTT.

The chain's CDR3 is CASSKALRGPGANVLTF. The CDR3 DNA is TGTGCCAGTAGTAAAGCCCTCCGGGGGCCGGGGGCCAACGTCCTGACTTTC. The chain recombines TRBV19 with TRBJ2-6; the D gene could be TRBD1 or TRBD2 (6 bases each). Trimming cost V 4 bases and J 4 bases, with 17 bases left between them. This CDR3 is built from 17 residues. Germline loops: CDR1 LNHDA, CDR2 SQIVND (reference sequence). The full variable domain, rest sourced from reference TRBV19 and TRBJ2-6, is DGGITQSPKYLFRKEGQNVTLSCEQNLNHDAMYWYRQDPGQGLRLIYYSQIVNDFQKGDIAEGYSVSREKKESFPLTVTSAQKNPTAFYLCASSKALRGPGANVLTFGAGSRLTVL.

This rearrangement joins TRBV2 to TRBJ2-1; TRBD2 might be the D (6 bases). With 10 bases removed from V and 6 bases from J, the gap between germline ends came to 16 bases. The CDR3 loop spans 13 amino acids. The germline V gene has CDR1 SNHLY and CDR2 FYNNEI. The CDR3 DNA reads TGTGCCAACCGGAGGGGTCACACCAATGAGCAGTTCTTC. Translating gives CANRRGHTNEQFF.

V is TRBV29-1 and J is TRBJ2-1, with D unclear. The germline V gene encodes CDR1 SQVTM and CDR2 ANQGSEA. The germline V and J ends were trimmed by 3 bases and 4 bases, with 4 bases remaining between them. The CDR3 is 11 residues long. The CDR3 here is CSVDKYNEQFF. The DNA of the CDR3 is TGCAGCGTTGACAAATACAATGAGCAGTTCTTC.

This clone occurred a few times. J is TRBJ1-2 and V is TRBV6-1; 7 bases are a match to TRBD1. V lost 5 bases, J lost 5 bases, and 5 bases stayed unmatched. The CDR3 runs 13 residues. The germline gives CDR1 MNHNS, CDR2 SASEGT. Here the CDR3 DNA reads TGTGCCAGCAGTTCAGCAGGGGGATATGGCTACACCTTC. Translation gives CASSSAGGYGYTF.